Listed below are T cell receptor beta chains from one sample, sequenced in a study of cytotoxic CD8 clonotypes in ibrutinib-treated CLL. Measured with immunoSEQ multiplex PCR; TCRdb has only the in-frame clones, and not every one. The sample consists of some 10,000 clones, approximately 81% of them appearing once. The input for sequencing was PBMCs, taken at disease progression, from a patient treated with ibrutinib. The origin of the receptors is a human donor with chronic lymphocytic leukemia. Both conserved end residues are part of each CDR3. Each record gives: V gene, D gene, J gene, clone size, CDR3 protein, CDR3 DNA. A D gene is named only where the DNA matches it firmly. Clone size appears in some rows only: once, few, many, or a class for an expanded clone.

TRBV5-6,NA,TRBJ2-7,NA,CASSLGVGAPPYEQYF,TGTGCCAGCAGCCTTGGAGTTGGGGCGCCGCCCTACGAGCAGTACTTC
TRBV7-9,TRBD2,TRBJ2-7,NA,CASSFSGSTYEQYF,TGTGCCAGCAGCTTTAGCGGGAGCACCTACGAGCAGTACTTC
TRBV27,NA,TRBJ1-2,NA,CASSSSPGQSTNIVLSGYTF,TGTGCCAGCAGTTCCTCTCCCGGGCAATCTACTAATATTGTTCTGAGTGGCTACACCTTC
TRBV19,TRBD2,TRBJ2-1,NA,CASSTGLAGVGGEQFF,TGTGCCAGTAGTACGGGACTAGCGGGAGTTGGGGGGGAGCAGTTCTTC
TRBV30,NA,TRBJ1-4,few,CAWSARNEKLFF,TGTGCCTGGAGTGCCCGTAATGAAAAACTGTTTTTT
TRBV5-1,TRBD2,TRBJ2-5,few,CASSPTPGTSIQTQYF,TGCGCCAGCAGCCCGACCCCCGGGACTAGTATACAGACCCAGTACTTC
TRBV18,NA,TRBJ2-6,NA,CASSPRQVFAGANVLTF,TGTGCCAGCTCACCCCGGCAGGTGTTTGCTGGGGCCAACGTCCTGACTTTC
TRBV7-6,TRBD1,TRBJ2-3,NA,CASSLATGVSTDTQYF,TGTGCCAGCAGCTTAGCGACAGGGGTGAGCACAGATACGCAGTATTTT
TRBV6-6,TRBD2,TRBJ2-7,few,CASSGTSVSYEQYF,TGTGCCAGCTCCGGGACTAGCGTGTCCTACGAGCAGTACTTC
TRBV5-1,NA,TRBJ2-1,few,CASKEGGTSSYNEQFF,TGCGCCAGCAAAGAAGGAGGGACAAGCTCCTACAATGAGCAGTTCTTC
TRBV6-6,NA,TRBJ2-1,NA,CASSYSMDEQFF,TGTGCCAGCAGTTACTCGATGGATGAGCAGTTCTTC
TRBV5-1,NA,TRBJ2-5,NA,CASSLAAMWAEKTQYF,TGCGCCAGCAGCTTGGCCGCGATGTGGGCCGAAAAGACCCAGTACTTC
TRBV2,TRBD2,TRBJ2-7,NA,CASREGRGSRAKSYEQYF,TGTGCCAGCAGGGAAGGACGCGGGAGTAGAGCGAAGTCCTACGAGCAGTACTTC
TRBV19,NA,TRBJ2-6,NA,CASSIGGISSGANVLTF,TGTGCCAGTAGTATTGGGGGAATTAGCTCTGGGGCCAACGTCCTGACTTTC
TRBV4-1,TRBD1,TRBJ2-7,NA,CASSQVGTESSYEQYF,TGCGCCAGCAGCCAAGTAGGGACAGAGAGCTCCTACGAGCAGTACTTC
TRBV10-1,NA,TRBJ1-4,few,CASSEGTGRDRLFF,TGCGCCAGCAGTGAAGGAACGGGTCGGGACCGGCTGTTTTTT
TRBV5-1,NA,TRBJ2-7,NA,CASSFTGQSTGEQYF,TGCGCCAGCAGCTTCACAGGGCAATCTACCGGCGAGCAGTACTTC
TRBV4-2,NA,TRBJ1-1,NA,CASSQVLQAMNTEAFF,TGTGCCAGCAGCCAAGTCTTGCAGGCCATGAACACTGAAGCTTTCTTT